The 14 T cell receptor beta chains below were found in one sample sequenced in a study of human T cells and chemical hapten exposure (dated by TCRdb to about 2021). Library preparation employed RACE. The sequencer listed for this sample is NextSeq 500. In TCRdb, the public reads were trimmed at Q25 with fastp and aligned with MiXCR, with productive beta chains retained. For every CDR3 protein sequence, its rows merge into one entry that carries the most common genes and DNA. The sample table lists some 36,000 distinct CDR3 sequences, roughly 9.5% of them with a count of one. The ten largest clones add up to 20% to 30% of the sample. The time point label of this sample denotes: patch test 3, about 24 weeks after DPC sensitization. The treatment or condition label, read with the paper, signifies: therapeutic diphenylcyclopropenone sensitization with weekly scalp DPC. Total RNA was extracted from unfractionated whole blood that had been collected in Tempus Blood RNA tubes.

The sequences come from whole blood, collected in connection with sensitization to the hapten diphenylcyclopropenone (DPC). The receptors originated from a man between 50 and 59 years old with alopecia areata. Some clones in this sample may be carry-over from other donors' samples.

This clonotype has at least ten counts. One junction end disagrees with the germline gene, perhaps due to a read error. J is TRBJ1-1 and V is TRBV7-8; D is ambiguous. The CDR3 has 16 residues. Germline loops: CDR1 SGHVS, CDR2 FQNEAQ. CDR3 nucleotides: TGTGCCAGCAACTTACAATATAGGGAGGGTAGCACTGAAGCTTTCTTT. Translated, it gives CASNLQYREGSTEAFF.

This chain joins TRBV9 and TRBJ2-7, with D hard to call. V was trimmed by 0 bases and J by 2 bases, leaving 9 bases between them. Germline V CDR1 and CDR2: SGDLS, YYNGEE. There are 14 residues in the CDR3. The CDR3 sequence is CASSVGGAAYEQYF. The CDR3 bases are TGTGCCAGCAGCGTAGGTGGAGCTGCCTACGAGCAGTACTTC.

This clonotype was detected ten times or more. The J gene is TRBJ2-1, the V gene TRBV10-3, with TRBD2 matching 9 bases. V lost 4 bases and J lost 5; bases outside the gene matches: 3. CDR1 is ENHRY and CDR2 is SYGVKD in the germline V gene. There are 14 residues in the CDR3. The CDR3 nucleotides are TGTGCCATCAGTGCAGCTAGCGGGAACAATGAGCAGTTCTTC. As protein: CAISAASGNNEQFF.

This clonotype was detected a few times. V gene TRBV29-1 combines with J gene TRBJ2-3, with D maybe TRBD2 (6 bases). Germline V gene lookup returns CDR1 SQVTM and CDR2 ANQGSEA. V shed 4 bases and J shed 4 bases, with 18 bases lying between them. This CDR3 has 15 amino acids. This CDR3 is CSVAFGVLAADTQYF. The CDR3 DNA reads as TGCAGCGTTGCTTTCGGGGTACTAGCTGCAGATACGCAGTATTTT.

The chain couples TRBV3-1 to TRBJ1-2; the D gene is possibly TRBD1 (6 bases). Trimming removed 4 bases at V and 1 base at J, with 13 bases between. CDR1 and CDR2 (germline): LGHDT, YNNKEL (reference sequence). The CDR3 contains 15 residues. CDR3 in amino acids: CASSPLRGFNYGYTF. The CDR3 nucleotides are TGTGCCAGCAGCCCTCTAAGGGGGTTTAACTATGGCTACACCTTC.

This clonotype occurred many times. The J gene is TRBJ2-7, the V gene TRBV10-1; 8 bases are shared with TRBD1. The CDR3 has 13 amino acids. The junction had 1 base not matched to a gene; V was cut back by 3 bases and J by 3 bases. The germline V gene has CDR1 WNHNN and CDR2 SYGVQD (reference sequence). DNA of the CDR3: TGCGCCAGCAGTGAACAGGGGGGCTACGAGCAGTACTTC. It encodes CASSEQGGYEQYF.

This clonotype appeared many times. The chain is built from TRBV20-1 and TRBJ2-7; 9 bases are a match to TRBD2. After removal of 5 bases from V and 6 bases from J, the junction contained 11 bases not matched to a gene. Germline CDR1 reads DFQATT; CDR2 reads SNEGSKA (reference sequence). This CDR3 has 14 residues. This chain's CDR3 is CSASLAGPRVEQYF. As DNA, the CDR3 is TGCAGTGCTTCTCTAGCGGGACCGCGGGTCGAGCAGTACTTC.

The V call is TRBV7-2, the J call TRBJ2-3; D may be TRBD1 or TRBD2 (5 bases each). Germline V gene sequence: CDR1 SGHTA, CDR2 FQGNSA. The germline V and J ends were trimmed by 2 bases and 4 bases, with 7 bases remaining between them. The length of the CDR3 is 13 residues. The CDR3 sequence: CASSLMGADTQYF. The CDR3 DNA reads TGTGCCAGCAGCTTAATGGGGGCAGATACGCAGTATTTT.

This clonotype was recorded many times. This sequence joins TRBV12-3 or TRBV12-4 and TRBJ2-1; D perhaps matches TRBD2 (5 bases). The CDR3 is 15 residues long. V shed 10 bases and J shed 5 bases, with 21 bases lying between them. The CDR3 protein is CAILLGSRHHNEQFF. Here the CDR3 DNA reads TGTGCCATCCTTCTGGGGAGTCGTCACCACAATGAGCAGTTCTTC.

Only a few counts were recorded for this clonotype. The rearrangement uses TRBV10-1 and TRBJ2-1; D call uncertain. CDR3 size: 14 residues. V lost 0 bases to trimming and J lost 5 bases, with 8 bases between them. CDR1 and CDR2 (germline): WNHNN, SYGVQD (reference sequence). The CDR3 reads CASSESGSNNEQFF. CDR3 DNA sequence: TGCGCCAGCAGTGAGTCCGGATCCAACAATGAGCAGTTCTTC.

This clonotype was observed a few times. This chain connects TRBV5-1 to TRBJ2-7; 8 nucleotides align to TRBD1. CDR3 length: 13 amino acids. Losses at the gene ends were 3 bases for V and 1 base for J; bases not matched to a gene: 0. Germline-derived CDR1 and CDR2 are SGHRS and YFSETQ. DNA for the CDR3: TGCGCCAGCAGCTACAGGGGGTCCTACGAGCAGTACTTC. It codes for CASSYRGSYEQYF.

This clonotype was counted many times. CDR3 residues: CASSLGYRGEQFF. Written as DNA, the CDR3 is TGTGCCAGCAGCTTAGGTTATAGAGGTGAGCAGTTCTTC. The chain is built from TRBV11-2 and TRBJ2-1, with D unresolved. V was trimmed by 1 base and J by 9 bases, leaving 10 bases between them. This CDR3 is 13 amino acids long. Looked up from germline, CDR1 is SGHAT and CDR2 is FQNNGV.

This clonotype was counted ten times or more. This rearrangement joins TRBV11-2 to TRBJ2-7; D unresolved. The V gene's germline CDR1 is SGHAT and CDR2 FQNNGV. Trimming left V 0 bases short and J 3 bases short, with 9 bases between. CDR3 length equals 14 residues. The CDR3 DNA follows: TGTGCCAGCAGCTTAGAGGCGGCGAGCTACGAGCAGTACTTC. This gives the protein CASSLEAASYEQYF.

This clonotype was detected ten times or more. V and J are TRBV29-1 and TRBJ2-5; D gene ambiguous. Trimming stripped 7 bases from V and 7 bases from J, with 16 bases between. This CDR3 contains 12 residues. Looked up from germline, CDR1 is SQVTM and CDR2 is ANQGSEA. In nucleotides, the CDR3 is TGCAGCGCCGGGCCCTCCGACGGGACCCAGTACTTC. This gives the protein CSAGPSDGTQYF.